The clone carrying this T cell receptor beta chain was seen at least ten times. The CDR3 consists of 14 residues. Germline V lookup: CDR1 DFQATT, CDR2 SNEGSKA (reference sequence). V lost 5 bases, J lost 5 bases, and 9 bases stayed unmatched. This sample is drawn from a study of T-cell reconstitution after alpha-beta-depleted transplantation in children. Unique molecular identifiers were incorporated when the TCRbeta library was constructed. TCRdb fed the PCR reads into MiXCR, producing one record per CDR3 protein. This table holds tens of thousands of distinct CDR3 sequences, about 6.3% found once. The sample consisted of PBMCs, mostly from graft donor cells, taken 180 days after TCRalphabeta/CD19-depleted stem cell transplant. The receptor was derived from a male patient younger than 18 who had a stem cell transplant for acute myeloid leukemia, so the T cells may come from the graft donor. This chain connects TRBV20-1 to TRBJ2-5; 9 positions agree with TRBD2. CDR3 in amino acids: CSAQRAGGSETQYF. CDR3 coding DNA: TGCAGTGCTCAAAGGGCGGGAGGGTCGGAGACCCAGTACTTC.